The 7 T cell receptor beta chains given below trace back to one sample, sequenced in a study of T cell repertoires in cytomegalovirus infection. TCRdb analysed the reads with MiXCR anew, one entry per CDR3 protein. The sample holds around 260,000 distinct CDR3 sequences; more than 20% are singletons and the top ten take more than 11%. Sequencing used PBMCs. Every receptor here comes from a human donor in good health (CMV status not recorded). Some clones in this sample may be carry-over from other donors' samples.

In this sample, this clonotype turned up a few times. The chain uses TRBV7-2 and TRBJ2-2, with D possibly being TRBD2 (5 bases). Germline V gene data show CDR1 as SGHTA and CDR2 as FQGNSA. Trimming shortened V by 2 bases and J by 6 bases, and 13 bases separated the two germline ends. CDR3 length: 15 amino acids. The CDR3 DNA follows: TGTGCCAGCAGCTTAAGAGGGATGCCCCCCGGGGAGCTGTTTTTT. This sequence encodes CASSLRGMPPGELFF.

Many counts were recorded for this clonotype. V and J are TRBV7-2 and TRBJ2-1; TRBD2 matches 8 bases. The CDR3 sequence is 15 residues long. Germline V gene data show CDR1 as SGHTA and CDR2 as FQGNSA. V trimming: 5 bases; J trimming: 3 bases; junction bases outside the gene matches: 6. The CDR3 is CASSILAGDYNEQFF. CDR3 DNA: TGTGCCAGCAGCATCCTAGCGGGTGACTACAATGAGCAGTTCTTC.

The genes are TRBV12-3 or TRBV12-4 and TRBJ1-1; tentatively, D is TRBD1 (6 bases). V lost 9 bases and J 6 bases, leaving 11 bases between the germline ends. This CDR3 comprises 11 residues. CDR3 in amino acids: CASTRGAEAFF. The CDR3 bases are TGTGCCAGTACCAGGGGCGCTGAAGCTTTCTTT.

The chain has TRBV5-1 and TRBJ2-3; TRBD1 might be the D (6 bases). Trimming removed 4 bases from V and 0 bases from J, with 12 bases in between. Germline V gives CDR1 SGHRS, CDR2 YFSETQ. This CDR3 is built from 15 residues. The CDR3 loop reads CASSRTASSTDTQYF. The DNA of the CDR3 is TGCGCCAGCAGCCGGACAGCATCTAGCACAGATACGCAGTATTTT.

The genes are TRBV28 and TRBJ1-2; D unresolved. V was trimmed by 8 bases and J by 4 bases, leaving 11 bases between them. CDR1 is MDHEN, CDR2 SYDVKM, per germline. The CDR3 runs 12 residues. CDR3 amino acids: CASVGNFYGYTF. The CDR3 coding sequence is TGTGCCAGCGTTGGCAATTTCTATGGCTACACCTTC.

Details on this clonotype: A read error may produce the germline difference seen at one junction end. This chain connects TRBV4-1 to TRBJ2-7; no definite D call. This CDR3 is built from 15 residues. The V gene's germline CDR1 is MGHRA and CDR2 YSYEKL. CDR3 sequence (DNA): TGTGCCAGCAGCCAAGATTCTGAGGTCTCCTACGAGCAGTACTTC. It translates to CASSQDSEVSYEQYF.

The chain employs TRBV11-2 and TRBJ1-3; no clear D. The V end lost 7 bases, the J end lost 4 bases, and 11 bases lay between the germline ends. The CDR3 has 13 residues. CDR1 SGHAT and CDR2 FQNNGV come from the germline V gene. This CDR3 reads CASTIGSGNTIYF. As DNA, the CDR3 is TGTGCCAGCACCATAGGGTCCGGAAACACCATATATTTT.